The 23 T cell receptor beta chains below were found in one sample sequenced in a study of a mutant IDH1 vaccine in newly diagnosed glioma. No cognate antigen is known for these TCRs. Sequencing was performed with immunoSEQ multiplex PCR; in TCRdb, only in-frame clones are kept and a portion is missing. The table records around 40,000 clones, roughly 80% of them present only once. This sample's time point: week 23, last vaccination. Every single dose of the vaccine, 300 ug of mutant IDH1 20-mer peptide, came with topical imiquimod. Specimen: PBMCs, collected from a glioma patient whose treatment included an IDH1 peptide vaccine. These receptors came from a man aged 45-65 years with glioma.

This clone has just a few counts. Other DNA sequences of this sample code for an identical CDR3. The V call is TRBV30, the J call TRBJ1-1, with D possibly being TRBD1 (5 bases). CDR1 and CDR2 from the germline V gene are GTSNPN and SVGIG (reference sequence). Trimming removed 0 bases from V and 5 bases from J, with 10 bases in between. The CDR3 is made up of 13 amino acids. The CDR3 region has the DNA TGTGCCTGGAGTGTACGGGGGGATACTGAAGCTTTCTTT. It encodes CAWSVRGDTEAFF.

The genes are TRBV11-2 and TRBJ1-5; D not certain. Germline CDR1 is SGHAT and CDR2 is FQNNGV. V was pared by 5 bases and J by 3 bases, with 11 bases between. The CDR3 has 14 amino acids. CDR3 nucleotide sequence: TGTGCCAGCAGCCCCGCGATAACCAATCAGCCCCAGCATTTT. Amino acids: CASSPAITNQPQHF.

The J gene is TRBJ1-1, the V gene TRBV7-9, with D possibly being TRBD1 (5 bases). V was trimmed by 6 bases and J by 4 bases, leaving 15 bases between them. Looked up from germline, CDR1 is SEHNR and CDR2 is FQNEAQ (reference sequence). The CDR3 length is 14 residues. CDR3 region: CASRGDGWATEAFF. CDR3 DNA: TGTGCCAGCAGAGGGGACGGGTGGGCCACTGAAGCTTTCTTT.

V gene TRBV7-9 combines with J gene TRBJ2-7; the D gene is possibly TRBD2 (6 bases). Trimming took off 2 bases at V and 3 bases at J, with 8 bases between the two ends. The CDR3 has 13 residues. Germline lookup yields CDR1 SEHNR and CDR2 FQNEAQ (reference sequence). The CDR3 nucleotides are TGTGCCAGCAGCTTATCTAGCGACTACGAGCAGTACTTC. Amino acids: CASSLSSDYEQYF.

The V and J genes are TRBV7-9 and TRBJ1-2; D gene uncertain. CDR1 SEHNR and CDR2 FQNEAQ come from the germline V gene (reference sequence). Trimming stripped 1 base from V and 2 bases from J, with 5 bases between. The CDR3 covers 13 residues. CDR3 nucleotide sequence: TGTGCCAGCAGCTTAGAGGGAAACTATGGCTACACCTTC. Translating gives CASSLEGNYGYTF.

J is TRBJ1-1 and V is TRBV9, with 8 bases fitting TRBD1. The CDR3 sequence is 14 residues long. In germline, CDR1 is SGDLS, CDR2 YYNGEE. Trimming took 0 bases from V and 5 from J; bases not matched to a gene: 3. CDR3 residues: CASSVVDRGTEAFF. CDR3 coding DNA: TGTGCCAGCAGCGTAGTTGACAGGGGAACTGAAGCTTTCTTT.

This sequence joins TRBV30 and TRBJ1-2, with 9 bases identical to TRBD1. The CDR3 has 13 amino acids. Trimming cost V 5 bases and J 7 bases; bases outside gene matches: 8. CDR1 is GTSNPN, CDR2 SVGIG, per germline (reference sequence). CDR3 sequence (DNA): TGTGCCTGGGAATTACAGGGGGCTTCTGGCTACACCTTC. The encoded protein is CAWELQGASGYTF.

This clone showed up just a few times. The rearrangement joins TRBV7-2 to TRBJ1-1; 7 bases are shared with TRBD1. Looked up from germline, CDR1 is SGHTA and CDR2 is FQGNSA. The length of the CDR3 is 14 residues. V lost 6 bases and J lost 5; bases outside the gene matches: 9. For the CDR3, the DNA is TGTGCCAGCAGAAGACAGGGATTTGGGACTGAAGCTTTCTTT. Residues: CASRRQGFGTEAFF.

V and J are TRBV13 and TRBJ2-7; tentatively, D is TRBD1 (5 bases). The germline V and J ends were trimmed by 4 bases and 0 bases, with 13 bases remaining between them. Per germline, CDR1 PRHDT and CDR2 FYEKMQ (reference sequence). CDR3 length: 15 residues. The CDR3, as DNA: TGTGCCAGCAGCTCAGACAGATCTGACTCCTACGAGCAGTACTTC. The encoded protein is CASSSDRSDSYEQYF.

This clone occurred a few times. The chain carries TRBV2 and TRBJ2-2; the match to TRBD2 covers 11 bases. From germline, CDR1 is SNHLY and CDR2 FYNNEI. There are 15 residues in the CDR3. Losses at the gene ends were 7 bases for V and 4 bases for J; bases not matched to a gene: 5. DNA of the CDR3: TGTGCCAGCACCCTGCTAGCGGGGGGCACCGGGGAGCTGTTTTTT. Translation: CASTLLAGGTGELFF. Filled out from reference TRBV2 and TRBJ2-2, the complete variable domain reads EPEVTQTPSHQVTQMGQEVILRCVPISNHLYFYWYRQILGQKVEFLVSFYNNEISEKSEIFDDQFSVERPDGSNFTLKIRSTKLEDSAMYFCASTLLAGGTGELFFGEGSRLTVL.

V and J are TRBV29-1 and TRBJ2-7; 7 bases match TRBD2. This CDR3 is built from 13 residues. Germline CDR1 is SQVTM and CDR2 is ANQGSEA. V was pared by 1 base and J by 4 bases, with 4 bases of the junction left unmatched. DNA of the CDR3: TGCAGCGTTGAAGTGACTAGCAAGTACGAGCAGTACTTC. It specifies CSVEVTSKYEQYF.

The J gene is TRBJ1-6, the V gene TRBV13; D is uncertain. Trimming removed 5 bases at V and 10 bases at J, with 15 bases between. From germline, CDR1 is PRHDT and CDR2 FYEKMQ (reference sequence). CDR3 size: 14 residues. The chain's CDR3 is CASSLGPTGSPLHF. The CDR3 nucleotides are TGTGCCAGCAGCCTCGGCCCGACGGGCTCACCCCTCCACTTT.

The CDR3 DNA follows: TGTGCCACCAGCAGAGATAAGGGGGCAGATACGCAGTATTTT. It yields the protein CATSRDKGADTQYF. The chain links TRBV15 to TRBJ2-3, with D perhaps TRBD1 (6 bases). Trimming left V 0 bases short and J 4 bases short, with 8 bases between. CDR1 is LNHNV, CDR2 YYDKDF, per germline (reference sequence). This CDR3 contains 14 residues.

The gene calls are TRBV5-1 and TRBJ2-7, with 14 positions matching TRBD2. This CDR3 comprises 16 residues. Germline V lookup: CDR1 SGHRS, CDR2 YFSETQ. The junction had 8 bases not matched to a gene; V was cut back by 5 bases and J by 4 bases. CDR3 coding DNA: TGCGCCAGCAGGCTCTCCGGGACTAGCGGGGGATACGAGCAGTACTTC. It translates to CASRLSGTSGGYEQYF.

The chain carries TRBV5-1 and TRBJ1-1; the D is unclear. Trimming shortened V by 0 bases and J by 3 bases, and 12 bases separated the two germline ends. The CDR3 loop spans 15 amino acids. Germline V gives CDR1 SGHRS, CDR2 YFSETQ. CDR3 sequence reads: CASSLGRGRHTEAFF. The CDR3, as DNA: TGCGCCAGCAGCTTGGGACGCGGCAGACACACTGAAGCTTTCTTT.

The genes are TRBV5-1 and TRBJ2-7; D is undetermined. CDR1 and CDR2 from the germline V gene are SGHRS and YFSETQ. CDR3 length: 13 amino acids. V lost 1 base, J lost 4 bases, and 9 bases lay in between. In nucleotides, the CDR3 is TGCGCCAGCAGCTTGACCGCGGCTTACGAGCAGTACTTC. This translates into CASSLTAAYEQYF.

This sequence joins TRBV6-1 and TRBJ2-3; TRBD1 matches at 9 bases. CDR1 MNHNS and CDR2 SASEGT come from the germline V gene. This CDR3 is 16 amino acids long. Losses at the gene ends were 3 bases for V and 5 bases for J; bases not matched to a gene: 9. The DNA for the CDR3 is TGTGCCAGCAGTGACTGGGACAGGGTTGGGCAAGATACGCAGTATTTT. Translating it yields CASSDWDRVGQDTQYF.

The V gene is TRBV29-1, the J gene TRBJ2-5; 7 bases line up with TRBD2. V was clipped by 8 bases and J by 4 bases; unmatched bases: 4. This CDR3 is 11 amino acids long. Looked up from germline, CDR1 is SQVTM and CDR2 is ANQGSEA. The CDR3 DNA is TGCAGCTCGGGCGGGGGAGAGACCCAGTACTTC. This gives the protein CSSGGGETQYF.

The chain combines TRBV7-2 with TRBJ2-2; D is undetermined. This CDR3 is 14 amino acids long. V was pared by 8 bases and J by 0 bases, with 10 bases between. Germline V gene data show CDR1 as SGHTA and CDR2 as FQGNSA. The CDR3 reads CASALTSNTGELFF. CDR3 DNA sequence: TGTGCCAGCGCCCTGACCTCGAACACCGGGGAGCTGTTTTTT.

The V and J genes are TRBV6-1 and TRBJ1-5, with a possible D match to TRBD1 (6 bases). The germline gives CDR1 MNHNS, CDR2 SASEGT. V was shortened by 5 bases and J by 3 bases, with 11 bases between the two germline ends. The CDR3 sequence is 14 residues long. CDR3 sequence: CASSLTGYNQPQHF. CDR3 in DNA: TGTGCCAGCAGTCTTACAGGGTACAATCAGCCCCAGCATTTT.

This clone was found a few times. V gene TRBV30 combines with J gene TRBJ2-2, with TRBD2 identical over 11 bases. Germline CDR1 is GTSNPN and CDR2 is SVGIG (reference sequence). Unmatched junction bases numbered 7, after V lost 4 bases and J lost 0 bases. The CDR3 has 17 amino acids. DNA of the CDR3: TGTGCCTGGACCACCGGGACTAGCGGCTCGAACACCGGGGAGCTGTTTTTT. Encoded protein: CAWTTGTSGSNTGELFF. The full variable domain, rest sourced from reference TRBV30 and TRBJ2-2, is SQTIHQWPATLVQPVGSPLSLECTVEGTSNPNLYWYRQAAGRGLQLLFYSVGIGQISSEVPQNLSASRPQDRQFILSSKKLLLSDSGFYLCAWTTGTSGSNTGELFFGEGSRLTVL.

The rearrangement links TRBV7-9 to TRBJ2-7; TRBD2 agrees at 7 bases. With 0 bases clipped from V and 5 bases from J, the junction kept 4 bases outside the gene matches. The CDR3 is 14 amino acids. The germline V gene encodes CDR1 SEHNR and CDR2 FQNEAQ (reference sequence). Here the CDR3 reads CASSLAPGLNEQYF. The CDR3 DNA reads as TGTGCCAGCAGCTTAGCACCGGGACTAAACGAGCAGTACTTC.

This clone was counted a few times. J is TRBJ1-1 and V is TRBV28; no clear D gene. The CDR3 extends over 16 amino acids. The germline V and J ends were trimmed by 7 bases and 0 bases, with 18 bases remaining between them. From germline, CDR1 is MDHEN and CDR2 SYDVKM. CDR3 loop: CASISGGPPMNTEAFF. CDR3 sequence (DNA): TGTGCCAGCATCTCCGGCGGGCCTCCCATGAACACTGAAGCTTTCTTT.